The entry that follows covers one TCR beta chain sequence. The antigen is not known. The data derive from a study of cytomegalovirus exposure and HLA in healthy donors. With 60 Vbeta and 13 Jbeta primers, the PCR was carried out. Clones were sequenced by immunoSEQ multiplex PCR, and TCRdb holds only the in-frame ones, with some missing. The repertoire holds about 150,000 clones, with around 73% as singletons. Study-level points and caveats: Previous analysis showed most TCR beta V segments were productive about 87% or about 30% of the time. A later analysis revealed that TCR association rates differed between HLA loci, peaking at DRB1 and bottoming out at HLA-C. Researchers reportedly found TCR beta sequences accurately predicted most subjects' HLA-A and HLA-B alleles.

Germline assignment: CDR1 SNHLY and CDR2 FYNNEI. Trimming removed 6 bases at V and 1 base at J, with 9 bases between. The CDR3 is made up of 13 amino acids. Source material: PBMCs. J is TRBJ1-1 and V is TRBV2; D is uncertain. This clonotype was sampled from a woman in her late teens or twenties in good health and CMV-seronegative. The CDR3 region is CASSGDWNTEAFF. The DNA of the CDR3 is TGTGCCAGCAGCGGCGACTGGAACACTGAAGCTTTCTTT.